This T cell receptor beta chain was observed in a study of CD8+ T cells in alopecia areata. Study-level background: Patients received oral tofacitinib, 5 to 10 mg twice daily, for moderate-to-severe alopecia areata. Severity scoring for treated patients was based on the percentage of affected scalp area. General study results and limits: There were many expanded lesional clones persisting in scalp and blood during tofacitinib.

TCR sequencing used cDNA made by reverse transcription of extracted RNA. TCRdb keeps only in-frame clones here, not all; method: immunoSEQ multiplex PCR. The sample contains fewer than 200,000 clones, roughly 61% of which appear only once. This CDR3 comprises 16 residues. V was pared by 6 bases and J by 2 bases, with 18 bases between. The germline V gene has CDR1 LNHDA and CDR2 SQIVND (reference sequence). Treatment meaning: oral pan-JAK inhibitor, 5-10 mg twice daily. Researchers took lesional scalp punch biopsies and peripheral blood from people who were alopecia areata patients. Note on this clone: The antigen is unknown.

This material consisted of CD8+ T cells sorted from blood, taken at week 24, from a patient treated with tofacitinib. V gene TRBV19 combines with J gene TRBJ2-3, with D perhaps TRBD2 (6 bases). The clonotype originates from a human donor with alopecia areata. The CDR3 sequence: CASSPYLGGDTDTQYF. The CDR3 DNA reads TGTGCCAGTAGCCCCTACCTGGGCGGGGACACAGATACGCAGTATTTT.